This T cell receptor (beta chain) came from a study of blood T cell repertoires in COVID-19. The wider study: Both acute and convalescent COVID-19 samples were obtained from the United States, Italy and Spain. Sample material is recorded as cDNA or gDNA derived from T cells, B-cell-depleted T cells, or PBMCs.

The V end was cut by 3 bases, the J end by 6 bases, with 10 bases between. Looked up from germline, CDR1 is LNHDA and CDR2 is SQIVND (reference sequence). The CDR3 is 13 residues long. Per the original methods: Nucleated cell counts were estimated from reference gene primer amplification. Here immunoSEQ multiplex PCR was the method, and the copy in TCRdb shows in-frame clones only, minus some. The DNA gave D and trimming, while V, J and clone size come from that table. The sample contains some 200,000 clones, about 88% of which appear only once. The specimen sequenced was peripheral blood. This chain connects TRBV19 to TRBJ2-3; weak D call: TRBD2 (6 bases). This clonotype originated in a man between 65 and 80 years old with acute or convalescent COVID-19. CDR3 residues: CASSIGSHDTQYF. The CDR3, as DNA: TGTGCCAGTAGTATCGGGAGCCACGATACGCAGTATTTT. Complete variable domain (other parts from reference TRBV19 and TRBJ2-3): DGGITQSPKYLFRKEGQNVTLSCEQNLNHDAMYWYRQDPGQGLRLIYYSQIVNDFQKGDIAEGYSVSREKKESFPLTVTSAQKNPTAFYLCASSIGSHDTQYFGPGTRLTVL.